The next 31 T cell receptor beta chains were all read from a single sample in a study of vaccination and CD4 T cells after COVID-19. These receptors are not linked to any known antigen. Cultured CD4+ T cells had their DNA profiled by the Oncomine TCR Beta short-read assay. The genomic DNA was obtained from cultured CD4+ T cells by extraction with the QIAamp micro DNA kit. From the PCR reads, TCRdb called clonotypes with MiXCR, one entry per CDR3 protein. Among roughly 7,500 distinct CDR3 sequences, around 40% were seen once, and the ten largest hold around 37%. The treatment is: roughly nine-day PBMC culture with coronavirus spike peptide pools or control peptides (ViraFEST assay). One should note that the unexposed donor's CD4+ T cells were collected before the COVID-19 pandemic (2011-2018). Sequencing was done on a sample of CD4+ T cells from blood, cultured in vitro. These TCRs come from a human donor in good health.

Here the CDR3 reads CASSQASETQYF. CDR3 nucleotides: TGTGCCAGCAGCCAAGCGAGTGAGACCCAGTACTTC. This rearrangement joins TRBV7-9 to TRBJ2-5, with D unresolved. The germline V gene encodes CDR1 SEHNR and CDR2 FQNEAQ (reference sequence). This CDR3 has 12 amino acids. V was shortened by 5 bases and J by 5 bases, with 9 bases between the two germline ends.

The genes are TRBV20-1 and TRBJ2-6; possible D gene TRBD1, 5 bases. The CDR3 is made up of 15 amino acids. CDR1 and CDR2 from the germline V gene are DFQATT and SNEGSKA (reference sequence). V lost 4 bases, J lost 0 bases, and 10 bases lay in between. CDR3 DNA: TGCAGTGCTATCCAGGGTTTCTCTGGGGCCAACGTCCTGACTTTC. It is translated as CSAIQGFSGANVLTF.

This clonotype has just a few counts. The rearrangement links TRBV24-1 to TRBJ2-1; 9 nucleotides align to TRBD2. Trimming cost V 3 bases and J 0 bases; bases outside gene matches: 5. This CDR3 is 17 amino acids long. The germline gives CDR1 KGHDR, CDR2 SFDVKD. The CDR3 sequence: CATSDPLAGLSYNEQFF. CDR3 in DNA: TGTGCCACCAGTGATCCTCTAGCGGGACTCTCCTACAATGAGCAGTTCTTC.

The chain combines TRBV7-2 with TRBJ2-7, with a weak D call TRBD2 (5 bases). V lost 5 bases, J lost 2 bases, and 7 bases lay in between. Germline V gene sequence: CDR1 SGHTA, CDR2 FQGNSA. The CDR3 contains 12 residues. The CDR3 DNA is TGTGCCAGCAGCCGGGAAACCTACGAGCAGTACTTC. Residues: CASSRETYEQYF.

The V gene is TRBV20-1, the J gene TRBJ2-1; 10 nucleotides align to TRBD2. V trimming: 2 bases; J trimming: 4 bases; junction bases outside the gene matches: 5. Per the germline V gene, CDR1 is DFQATT and CDR2 is SNEGSKA (reference sequence). The CDR3 has 15 amino acids. DNA for the CDR3: TGCAGTGCTAGAAGTCTAGCGGGAGTATACAATGAGCAGTTCTTC. Amino acids: CSARSLAGVYNEQFF.

V is TRBV28 and J is TRBJ1-2; 8 bases agree with TRBD1. Germline CDR1 and CDR2: MDHEN and SYDVKM. J gave up 7 bases and V 2 bases, and 12 bases lay outside the gene matches. The CDR3 loop spans 16 amino acids. The CDR3, as DNA: TGTGCCAGCAGTTTAGCGGGGATTCAGGGGGCGCCTGGCTACACCTTC. This translates into CASSLAGIQGAPGYTF.

This clonotype was observed a handful of times. The V call is TRBV7-2, the J call TRBJ2-7; 7 positions agree with TRBD2. The CDR3 has 14 amino acids. Germline CDR1 SGHTA, CDR2 FQGNSA. V trimming: 6 bases; J trimming: 1 base; junction bases outside the gene matches: 6. The CDR3 nucleotides are TGTGCCAGCAGTTCTACTAGCGCTTCCTACGAGCAGTACTTC. Amino acids: CASSSTSASYEQYF.

The J gene is TRBJ2-7, the V gene TRBV28, with 10 positions matching TRBD2. The V gene's germline CDR1 is MDHEN and CDR2 SYDVKM. V lost 3 bases to trimming and J lost 0 bases; unmatched junction nucleotides: 11. CDR3 length equals 18 residues. The CDR3 bases are TGTGCCAGCAGTTTGGGATCTCCGGGACTAGCGCTCTCCTACGAGCAGTACTTC. It specifies CASSLGSPGLALSYEQYF.

This chain connects TRBV11-3 to TRBJ1-1; D might be TRBD1 (6 bases). Trimming pared 0 bases from V and 8 bases from J, leaving 10 bases between. This CDR3 is 13 amino acids long. Germline V gene lookup returns CDR1 SGHNT and CDR2 YENEEA. The CDR3 DNA sequence: TGTGCCAGCAGCTTAGACCGAGACAGGGAAGCTTTCTTT. Translating it yields CASSLDRDREAFF. Together with reference TRBV11-3 and TRBJ1-1, the CDR3 gives the full variable domain: EAGVVQSPRYKIIEKKQPVAFWCNPISGHNTLYWYLQNLGQGPELLIRYENEEAVDDSQLPKDRFSAERLKGVDSTLKIQPAELGDSAVYLCASSLDRDREAFFGQGTRLTVV.

The chain links TRBV6-2 or TRBV6-3 to TRBJ2-7; TRBD1 matches at 7 bases. Germline values: CDR1 MNHEY, CDR2 SVGEGT. The CDR3 has 14 amino acids. V gave up 4 bases and J gave up 3 bases; unmatched junction bases: 6. The CDR3 bases are TGTGCCAGCAGTTCTATCGACAGGGTCTACGAGCAGTACTTC. It is translated as CASSSIDRVYEQYF.

This clonotype was detected only a few times. This rearrangement joins TRBV20-1 to TRBJ2-5; the D gene is possibly TRBD1 (5 bases). The CDR3 loop spans 13 amino acids. Germline values: CDR1 DFQATT, CDR2 SNEGSKA (reference sequence). The V gene lost 0 bases and the J gene lost 5 bases, with 10 bases spanning the gap. In DNA form, the CDR3 reads TGCAGTGCTAGAGATCCAGGGCCGGAGACCCAGTACTTC. Amino acids: CSARDPGPETQYF.

J is TRBJ2-3 and V is TRBV27; 8 bases are a match to TRBD2. Trimming at V came to 4 bases and at J to 13 bases, leaving 16 bases not matched to a gene. This CDR3 is built from 15 residues. Germline-derived CDR1 and CDR2 are MNHEY and SMNVEV (reference sequence). CDR3 region: CASSSISGLGVMKYF. The CDR3 DNA sequence: TGTGCCAGCAGTTCAATATCGGGACTAGGTGTTATGAAGTATTTT.

V usage is TRBV20-1 and J usage is TRBJ2-1, with D hard to call. V lost 5 bases to trimming and J lost 9 bases, with 17 bases between them. Germline V lookup: CDR1 DFQATT, CDR2 SNEGSKA (reference sequence). This CDR3 region has 13 residues. CDR3 DNA sequence: TGCAGTGCTCTTGAATTCGGACCTTCTGAGCAGTTCTTC. Its translation is CSALEFGPSEQFF.

The genes are TRBV7-2 and TRBJ2-7; D not certain. The V gene lost 2 bases and the J gene lost 0 bases, with 8 bases spanning the gap. This CDR3 has 14 residues. Germline V gene data show CDR1 as SGHTA and CDR2 as FQGNSA. The CDR3 nucleotides are TGTGCCAGCAGCTTACATCCGAGCTCCTACGAGCAGTACTTC. It yields the protein CASSLHPSSYEQYF.

This clonotype was seen only a few times. The chain combines TRBV20-1 with TRBJ1-2; D perhaps matches TRBD1 (6 bases). Trimming took 4 bases from V and 1 from J, leaving 13 bases between them. Germline loops: CDR1 DFQATT, CDR2 SNEGSKA (reference sequence). CDR3 length: 14 amino acids. The CDR3 DNA is TGCAGTGCTAAAAGGACAGTCCGTAACTATGGCTACACCTTC. As protein: CSAKRTVRNYGYTF.

The chain joins TRBV20-1 to TRBJ2-1; 11 nucleotides agree with TRBD2. The germline V gene has CDR1 DFQATT and CDR2 SNEGSKA (reference sequence). The V and J ends lost 5 bases and 6 bases, in that order; junction bases with no gene match: 15. This CDR3 has 17 residues. CDR3 loop: CSAEGGTSGWGGNEQFF. For the CDR3, the DNA is TGCAGTGCTGAAGGAGGGACTAGCGGCTGGGGGGGCAATGAGCAGTTCTTC.

The V and J genes are TRBV6-2 or TRBV6-3 and TRBJ2-3; D may be TRBD2 (8 bases). Trimming took off 8 bases at V and 2 bases at J, with 11 bases between the two ends. This CDR3 contains 13 residues. Germline loops: CDR1 MNHEY, CDR2 SVGEGT. Here the CDR3 reads CASREGATDTQYF. In nucleotides, the CDR3 is TGTGCCAGCCGGGAGGGGGCCACAGATACGCAGTATTTT.

This chain joins TRBV6-1 and TRBJ1-2; D is unresolved. Germline CDR1 and CDR2: MNHNS and SASEGT. The ends were cut back, 6 bases at V and 4 bases at J, with 15 bases in the middle. This CDR3 contains 14 residues. The CDR3 DNA sequence: TGTGCCAGCAGGACGAGAGGTTCCAGCTATGGCTACACCTTC. Protein sequence: CASRTRGSSYGYTF.

This clonotype came up a few times. The rearrangement uses TRBV6-4 and TRBJ1-6; D gene uncertain. The CDR3 totals 13 residues. CDR1 and CDR2 (germline): MRHNA, SNTAGT. Trimming stripped 2 bases from V and 9 bases from J, with 8 bases between. The DNA for the CDR3 is TGTGCCAGCAGTGACAGGATAGGTTCACCCCTCCACTTT. Amino acid sequence: CASSDRIGSPLHF.

The V gene is TRBV4-1, the J gene TRBJ2-1; 7 bases align to TRBD2. Germline values: CDR1 MGHRA, CDR2 YSYEKL. Trimming cost V 3 bases and J 0 bases; bases outside gene matches: 5. This CDR3 contains 16 residues. The CDR3 sequence: CASSQPSGGSYNEQFF. In DNA form, the CDR3 reads TGCGCCAGCAGCCAGCCCTCGGGGGGCTCCTACAATGAGCAGTTCTTC.

V usage is TRBV10-3 and J usage is TRBJ1-1, with unresolved D. V lost 6 bases and J 3 bases, leaving 20 bases between the germline ends. Germline V CDR1 and CDR2: ENHRY, SYGVKD. The length of the CDR3 is 16 residues. The CDR3 here is CAIRSPGGRRDTEAFF. DNA of the CDR3: TGTGCCATCAGATCACCGGGAGGGAGGCGCGACACTGAAGCTTTCTTT.

V and J are TRBV20-1 and TRBJ1-2, with D tentatively TRBD1 (6 bases). CDR3 length: 15 amino acids. V was shortened by 1 base and J by 1 base, with 13 bases between the two germline ends. Germline V gene sequence: CDR1 DFQATT, CDR2 SNEGSKA (reference sequence). CDR3 sequence: CSARGGGALNYGYTF. The CDR3 DNA is TGCAGTGCTAGAGGCGGGGGCGCACTTAACTATGGCTACACCTTC.

The chain combines TRBV20-1 with TRBJ2-2, with a tentative D call TRBD2 (6 bases). From germline, CDR1 is DFQATT and CDR2 SNEGSKA (reference sequence). Deletions cut 6 bases from V and 1 base from J, with 15 bases between. This CDR3 comprises 15 residues. CDR3 nucleotide sequence: TGCAGTGCGTTCAGACTAGACTTGAACACCGGGGAGCTGTTTTTT. This translates into CSAFRLDLNTGELFF.

This sequence joins TRBV7-3 and TRBJ2-1; D gene ambiguous. V was trimmed by 6 bases and J by 0 bases, leaving 15 bases between them. This CDR3 comprises 16 residues. CDR1 and CDR2 (germline): SGHTA, FQGTGA. CDR3 sequence: CASSLVGGSSYNEQFF. DNA of the CDR3: TGTGCCAGCAGTTTAGTGGGCGGATCCTCCTACAATGAGCAGTTCTTC.

The chain is built from TRBV6-2 or TRBV6-3 and TRBJ2-2, with D perhaps matching TRBD2 (6 bases). The CDR3 spans 15 residues. CDR1 is MNHEY, CDR2 SVGEGT, per germline. V was trimmed by 10 bases and J by 2 bases, leaving 17 bases between them. The CDR3 reads CAILPGTDNTGELFF. In DNA form, the CDR3 reads TGTGCCATCCTACCCGGGACTGATAACACCGGGGAGCTGTTTTTT.

In this sample, this clonotype turned up once. The V and J genes are TRBV30 and TRBJ2-3; 8 bases align to TRBD2. This CDR3 has 13 amino acids. The trim removed 8 bases at V and 0 bases at J, leaving 4 bases unmatched. CDR1 is GTSNPN and CDR2 is SVGIG in the germline V gene (reference sequence). CDR3 protein: CAATSGSTDTQYF. In nucleotides, the CDR3 is TGTGCCGCAACTAGCGGTAGCACAGATACGCAGTATTTT.

The chain combines TRBV6-1 with TRBJ1-2; perhaps TRBD1 as D (5 bases). CDR3 length equals 14 residues. The V and J ends lost 7 bases and 7 bases respectively, with 19 bases between them. Per the germline V gene, CDR1 is MNHNS and CDR2 is SASEGT. In DNA form, the CDR3 reads TGTGCCAGCACTGCCTGGCAGGGAAGGGGTGGCTACACCTTC. It yields the protein CASTAWQGRGGYTF.

This clonotype has more than one count but fewer than ten. The genes are TRBV20-1 and TRBJ2-7; 11 bases fit TRBD2. The CDR3 consists of 14 residues. Germline V CDR1 and CDR2: DFQATT, SNEGSKA (reference sequence). The CDR3 protein is CVGTSGGVGYEQYF. The CDR3 nucleotides are TGCGTAGGGACTAGCGGAGGGGTTGGGTACGAGCAGTACTTC.

This clonotype was seen a handful of times. The CDR3 sequence is CAWAKVKGTQYF. The CDR3 bases are TGTGCCTGGGCCAAAGTAAAAGGGACCCAGTACTTC. V and J are TRBV30 and TRBJ2-5; D ambiguous. This CDR3 is 12 amino acids long. The germline CDR1 and CDR2 sequences are GTSNPN and SVGIG (reference sequence). The V end lost 5 bases, the J end lost 7 bases, and 14 bases lay between the germline ends.

The chain uses TRBV20-1 and TRBJ2-6, with 7 positions matching TRBD1. The V gene end was trimmed by 3 bases and the J gene end by 0 bases; junction bases not matched to a gene: 2. Germline-derived CDR1 and CDR2 are DFQATT and SNEGSKA (reference sequence). This CDR3 is built from 15 residues. This CDR3 reads CSASGTASGANVLTF. The CDR3 region has the DNA TGCAGTGCTAGCGGGACAGCCTCTGGGGCCAACGTCCTGACTTTC.

V is TRBV15 and J is TRBJ1-1; D gene unclear. This CDR3 is built from 15 residues. Germline CDR1 LNHNV, CDR2 YYDKDF (reference sequence). V was pared by 4 bases and J by 0 bases, with 12 bases between. CDR3 sequence reads: CATSKIRDMNTEAFF. In DNA form, the CDR3 reads TGTGCCACCAGCAAAATAAGGGATATGAACACTGAAGCTTTCTTT.